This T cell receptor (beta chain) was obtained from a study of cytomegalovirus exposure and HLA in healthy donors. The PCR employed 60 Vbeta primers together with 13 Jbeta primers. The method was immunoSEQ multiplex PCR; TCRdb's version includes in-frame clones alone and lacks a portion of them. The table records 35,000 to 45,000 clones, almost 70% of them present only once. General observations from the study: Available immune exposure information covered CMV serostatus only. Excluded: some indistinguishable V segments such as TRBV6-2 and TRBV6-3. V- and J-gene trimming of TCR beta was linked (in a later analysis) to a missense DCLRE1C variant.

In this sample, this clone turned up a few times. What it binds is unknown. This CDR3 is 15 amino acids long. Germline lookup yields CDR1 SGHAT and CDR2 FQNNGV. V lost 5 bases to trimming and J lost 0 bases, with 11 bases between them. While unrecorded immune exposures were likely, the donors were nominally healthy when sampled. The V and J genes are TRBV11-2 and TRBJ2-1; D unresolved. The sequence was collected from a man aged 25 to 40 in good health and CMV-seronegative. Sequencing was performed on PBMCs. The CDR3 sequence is CASSPPGSSYNEQFF. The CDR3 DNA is TGTGCCAGCAGCCCGCCAGGCAGCTCCTACAATGAGCAGTTCTTC.